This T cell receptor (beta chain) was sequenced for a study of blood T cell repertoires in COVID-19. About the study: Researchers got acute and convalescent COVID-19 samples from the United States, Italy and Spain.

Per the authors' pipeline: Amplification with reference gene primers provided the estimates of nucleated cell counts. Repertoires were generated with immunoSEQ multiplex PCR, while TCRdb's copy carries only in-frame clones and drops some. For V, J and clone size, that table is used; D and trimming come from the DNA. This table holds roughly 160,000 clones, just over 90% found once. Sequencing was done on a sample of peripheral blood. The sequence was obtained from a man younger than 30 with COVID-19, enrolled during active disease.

CDR3: CASSLQGARTGELFF. CDR3 DNA sequence: TGTGCCAGCAGCCTCCAGGGGGCGCGTACCGGGGAGCTGTTTTTT. The J gene is TRBJ2-2, the V gene TRBV3-1 (or the pseudogene TRBV3-2), with 8 bases matching TRBD1. The CDR3 has 15 amino acids. After removal of 4 bases from V and 5 bases from J, the junction contained 6 bases not matched to a gene. CDR1 LGHDT and CDR2 YNNKEL come from the germline V gene (reference sequence).